This TCR beta chain is drawn from a study of breast tumors, draining lymph nodes, adjacent tissues. MiXCR was run by TCRdb on the multiplex PCR reads, yielding one entry per CDR3 protein. The repertoire holds 10,000 or so distinct CDR3 sequences, with around 40% as singletons. J gave up 5 bases and V 0 bases, and 6 bases lay outside the gene matches. CDR3 size: 15 residues. The germline V gene has CDR1 SGHRS and CDR2 YFSETQ. The sequence derives from a female donor with breast cancer. Some clones in this sample may be carry-over from other donors' samples. This sequence joins TRBV5-1 and TRBJ2-5, with 8 bases aligning to TRBD2. The specimen sequenced was tumor-adjacent breast tissue. The CDR3 DNA is TGCGCCAGCAGCTTGGATGGGACTAGTACGGAGACCCAGTACTTC. Its protein is CASSLDGTSTETQYF. The full variable domain, in which reference TRBV5-1 and TRBJ2-5 provide the parts outside the CDR3, is KAGVTQTPRYLIKTRGQQVTLSCSPISGHRSVSWYQQTPGQGLQFLFEYFSETQRNKGNFPGRFSGRQFSNSRSEMNVSTLELGDSALYLCASSLDGTSTETQYFGPGTRLLVL.